These T cell receptor beta chains were read from a single sample in a study of beta chain features in type 1 diabetes. Sequencing was performed with immunoSEQ multiplex PCR; in TCRdb, only in-frame clones are kept and a portion is missing. This table holds under 250,000 clones, roughly 15% found once. Sequencing used naive CD4+ T cells from blood. These receptor sequences come from a middle-aged woman in good health. Both conserved end residues are part of each CDR3. The D gene is left open where the match is weak. A row's size may be missing; if present it is once, few, many or a size class.

J gene | D gene | clone size | V gene | CDR3 protein | CDR3 DNA
TRBJ1-2 | . | . | TRBV4-1 | CASSTPSRGLGYGYTF | TGCGCCAGCAGCACCCCTTCTCGGGGTCTGGGGTATGGCTACACCTTC
TRBJ2-5 | . | . | TRBV5-1 | CASSLVSGQQETQYF | TGCGCCAGCAGCTTGGTCTCCGGACAGCAAGAGACCCAGTACTTC
TRBJ1-1 | . | . | TRBV14 | CASSGKSRGGIGEAFF | TGTGCCAGCAGCGGAAAGTCGCGCGGGGGGATAGGTGAAGCTTTCTTT
TRBJ2-3 | . | . | TRBV4-3 | CASSQDPRPEGTQYF | TGCGCCAGCAGCCAAGATCCGAGACCTGAGGGTACGCAGTATTTT
TRBJ2-3 | . | . | TRBV2 | CASIVADTQYF | TGTGCCAGCATAGTAGCGGATACGCAGTATTTT
TRBJ2-5 | TRBD2 | . | TRBV5-6 | CASSVGLAGSGVQETQYF | TGTGCCAGCAGCGTGGGACTAGCGGGCTCCGGGGTCCAAGAGACCCAGTACTTC
TRBJ2-7 | . | few | TRBV7-2 | CASSLGLAGWHEQYF | TGTGCCAGCAGCTTAGGGTTGGCAGGGTGGCACGAGCAGTACTTC
TRBJ2-3 | TRBD1 | . | TRBV4-2 | CASSQDQGVSTDTQYF | TGTGCCAGCAGCCAAGATCAGGGGGTTAGCACAGATACGCAGTATTTT
TRBJ1-4 | TRBD1 | few | TRBV6-1 | CASGQGGNEKLFF | TGTGCCAGTGGACAGGGTGGTAATGAAAAACTGTTTTTT
TRBJ2-7 | TRBD2 | few | TRBV5-1 | CASSFLGGRNEQYF | TGCGCCAGCAGCTTCCTCGGGGGGAGAAACGAGCAGTACTTC
TRBJ2-1 | TRBD2 | few | TRBV14 | CASSPILAGVVNEQFF | TGTGCCAGCAGCCCCATACTAGCGGGGGTCGTCAATGAGCAGTTCTTC
TRBJ1-2 | . | few | TRBV19 | CASRKGGTNSKYGYTF | TGTGCCAGTCGAAAAGGGGGAACCAACTCTAAATATGGCTACACCTTC
TRBJ2-4 | . | . | TRBV6-5 | CASSEGLGNIQYF | TGTGCCAGCAGTGAAGGACTGGGGAACATTCAGTACTTC
TRBJ2-7 | TRBD2 | . | TRBV11-2 | CASSSGLAGTGEQYF | TGTGCCAGCAGCTCTGGACTAGCGGGGACGGGTGAGCAGTACTTC
TRBJ2-5 | . | few | TRBV5-1 | CASSFPSRGQETQYF | TGCGCCAGCAGCTTCCCCTCCCGAGGCCAAGAGACCCAGTACTTC
TRBJ2-7 | . | . | TRBV13 | CASSGGTYEQYF | TGTGCCAGCAGTGGAGGAACTTACGAGCAGTACTTC
TRBJ1-1 | TRBD1 | . | TRBV9 | CASSTYDREGSFF | TGTGCCAGCAGCACCTACGACAGGGAAGGTTCTTTCTTT
TRBJ2-7 | . | . | TRBV2 | CASSVSLNLIYEQYF | TGTGCCAGCAGTGTTAGTCTGAATCTGATCTACGAGCAGTACTTC
TRBJ2-2 | . | . | TRBV7-8 | CASSLVPANTGELFF | TGTGCCAGCAGCTTAGTCCCAGCGAACACCGGGGAGCTGTTTTTT
TRBJ2-7 | . | . | TRBV9 | CASSRDTSYEQYF | TGTGCCAGCTCCCGGGACACCTCCTACGAGCAGTACTTC
TRBJ2-5 | TRBD1 | few | TRBV14 | CASSPRTGQETQYF | TGTGCCAGCAGCCCCAGGACAGGACAAGAGACCCAGTACTTC
TRBJ2-7 | . | . | TRBV29-1 | CSVGVKGEQYF | TGCAGCGTTGGCGTGAAGGGGGAGCAGTACTTC
TRBJ2-2 | . | . | TRBV5-4 | CASSSQLVRGGELFF | TGTGCCAGCAGCTCGCAACTGGTTCGGGGAGGGGAGCTGTTTTTT
TRBJ2-2 | TRBD2 | . | TRBV14 | CASSPRLAGAGELFF | TGTGCCAGCAGCCCGCGCTTAGCGGGGGCCGGGGAGCTGTTTTTT
TRBJ2-6 | TRBD1 | few | TRBV19 | CASSRRTGGSGANVLTF | TGTGCCAGTAGTAGACGGACAGGGGGCTCTGGGGCCAACGTCCTGACTTTC
TRBJ2-1 | TRBD2 | . | TRBV10-2 | CASGGGAANEQFF | TGCGCCAGCGGCGGGGGGGCGGCTAATGAGCAGTTCTTC
TRBJ1-1 | . | . | TRBV5-4 | CASTPGVTGLGTEAFF | TGTGCCAGCACCCCAGGTGTAACTGGTCTGGGCACTGAAGCTTTCTTT
TRBJ2-1 | TRBD1 | . | TRBV5-1 | CASSRNRGRTYNEQFF | TGCGCCAGCAGCAGAAACAGGGGGCGAACCTACAATGAGCAGTTCTTC
TRBJ2-5 | . | few | TRBV5-1 | CASRRDNEETQYF | TGCGCCAGCAGAAGGGACAACGAAGAGACCCAGTACTTC
TRBJ1-5 | . | . | TRBV2 | CASSGSLGTNQPQHF | TGTGCCAGCAGTGGATCGCTAGGGACAAATCAGCCCCAGCATTTT
TRBJ2-3 | . | . | TRBV20-1 | CSARDPSTQYF | TGCAGTGCTAGAGATCCTTCTACGCAGTATTTT
TRBJ1-2 | . | few | TRBV19 | CASAPGFLYGYTF | TGTGCCAGCGCTCCAGGCTTCCTATACGGCTACACCTTC
TRBJ1-2 | . | few | TRBV27 | CASSQSGNYGYTF | TGTGCCAGCAGTCAATCAGGGAACTATGGCTACACCTTC
TRBJ2-3 | TRBD2 | . | TRBV6-1 | CASSAPLSGRTDTQYF | TGTGCCAGCAGTGCCCCCTTGTCCGGGAGGACAGATACGCAGTATTTT
TRBJ2-1 | . | . | TRBV27 | CASSSLGAGDNEQFF | TGTGCCAGCAGTTCGCTAGGAGCAGGGGACAATGAGCAGTTCTTC
TRBJ2-5 | . | many | TRBV29-1 | CSGDLQETQYF | TGCAGCGGGGACTTACAAGAGACCCAGTACTTC
TRBJ1-1 | TRBD1 | . | TRBV9 | CASSEGTGMNTEAFF | TGTGCCAGCAGCGAGGGGACAGGGATGAACACTGAAGCTTTCTTT